This T cell receptor (beta chain) was retrieved from a study of multiple sclerosis patients with progressive multifocal leukoencephalopathy. Germline trimming cut 6 bases from V and 3 bases from J; bases unmatched to any gene: 4. Germline V gene data show CDR1 as MNHEY and CDR2 as SMNVEV (reference sequence). The CDR3 is made up of 13 amino acids. Sequenced by immunoSEQ multiplex PCR; TCRdb stores in-frame clones only, minus some. Of tens of thousands of clones in the sample, about 90% are singletons; the top ten hold around 3.1%. As to time point: time of PML onset. The source material was PBMCs, sampled from a patient treated with natalizumab. The chain carries TRBV27 and TRBJ2-7; 8 positions match TRBD1. The receptor was isolated from a human donor with progressive multifocal leukoencephalopathy. The CDR3 DNA reads TGTGCCAGCAGGGGACAGGTTTTCTACGAGCAGTACTTC. This codes for CASRGQVFYEQYF.